Presented here are 27 T cell receptor beta chains from one specimen sequenced in a study of cytomegalovirus exposure and HLA in healthy donors. The method was immunoSEQ multiplex PCR; TCRdb's version includes in-frame clones alone and lacks a portion of them. The repertoire holds tens of thousands of clones, roughly 96% seen once, with 0.85% to 1% in the top ten. The sample taken for sequencing was PBMCs. These receptors came from a man between 18 and 35 years old in good health and CMV-seronegative.

This sequence joins TRBV7-2 and TRBJ1-2; TRBD1 matches at 8 bases. CDR1 and CDR2 from the germline V gene are SGHTA and FQGNSA. Trimming at V came to 1 base and at J to 8 bases, leaving 12 bases not matched to a gene. The CDR3 runs to 16 residues. The CDR3 sequence is CASSLEASQGAGGYTF. The CDR3 nucleotides read TGTGCCAGCAGCTTAGAGGCGTCCCAGGGGGCAGGAGGCTACACCTTC.

The chain joins TRBV4-1 to TRBJ2-7; maybe TRBD1 (6 bases). Per germline, CDR1 MGHRA and CDR2 YSYEKL. This CDR3 has 15 residues. Deletions cut 1 base from V and 0 bases from J, with 10 bases between. DNA of the CDR3: TGCGCCAGCAGCCAAGCGCCAGGGGACTCCTACGAGCAGTACTTC. Protein sequence: CASSQAPGDSYEQYF.

The rearrangement links TRBV10-2 to TRBJ2-5, with D possibly matching TRBD1 (6 bases). Trimming took 3 bases from V and 1 from J, leaving 12 bases between them. The CDR3 loop spans 15 amino acids. The germline V gene encodes CDR1 WSHSY and CDR2 SAAADI. Here the CDR3 DNA reads TGCGCCAGCAGTGATATAACAGGGTTCCAAGAGACCCAGTACTTC. It yields the protein CASSDITGFQETQYF.

The V gene is TRBV4-2, the J gene TRBJ2-7; 7 nucleotides align to TRBD2. This CDR3 has 15 amino acids. V lost 0 bases, J lost 3 bases, and 5 bases stayed unmatched. Germline loops: CDR1 LGHNA, CDR2 YNFKEQ. DNA for the CDR3: TGTGCCAGCAGCCAAGAACCTAGCGGAGTCTACGAGCAGTACTTC. This translates into CASSQEPSGVYEQYF.

The chain uses TRBV20-1 and TRBJ2-4; D uncertain. V was shortened by 6 bases and J by 2 bases, with 5 bases between the two germline ends. CDR1 DFQATT and CDR2 SNEGSKA come from the germline V gene (reference sequence). This CDR3 contains 11 residues. The CDR3 region is CSARTKNIQYF. The CDR3 region has the DNA TGCAGTGCGCGGACCAAAAACATTCAGTACTTC.

J is TRBJ2-7 and V is TRBV4-1; unclear D gene. V gave up 1 base and J gave up 9 bases, with 25 bases separating them. The CDR3 is 17 residues long. Germline CDR1 and CDR2: MGHRA and YSYEKL. This CDR3 is CASSQALPPRRAQPQYF. The CDR3 DNA reads TGCGCCAGCAGCCAAGCCCTCCCCCCGCGAAGAGCCCAACCGCAGTACTTC.

The V and J genes are TRBV6-6 and TRBJ2-7; maybe TRBD1 (6 bases). Trimming took 4 bases from V and 2 from J, leaving 12 bases between them. Germline CDR1 and CDR2: MNHNY and SVGAGI (reference sequence). This CDR3 has 14 residues. DNA of the CDR3: TGTGCCAGCAGTTCGCCGGGACAAGCCTACGAGCAGTACTTC. Its translation: CASSSPGQAYEQYF.

This chain uses TRBV15 with TRBJ2-1; 7 bases map to TRBD2. J gave up 7 bases and V 2 bases, and 11 bases lay outside the gene matches. The CDR3 runs to 16 residues. In germline, CDR1 is LNHNV, CDR2 YYDKDF (reference sequence). CDR3 region: CATSRREGSRRNEQFF. The CDR3 region has the DNA TGTGCCACCAGCAGAAGGGAGGGGAGTCGGAGAAATGAGCAGTTCTTC.

The chain has TRBV12-5 and TRBJ2-7; D not resolved. The CDR3 totals 13 residues. Trimming shortened V by 3 bases and J by 5 bases, and 11 bases separated the two germline ends. CDR1 is LGHNT, CDR2 FRNRAP, per germline. CDR3 DNA: TGTGCTAGTGGTTTATCCGGTTCCCACGAGCAGTACTTC. This codes for CASGLSGSHEQYF.

CDR3 DNA sequence: TGTGCCAGCAGCTCCGGGGGGGGACTAGCGGGGAAAAACATTCAGTACTTC. Encoded protein: CASSSGGGLAGKNIQYF. The chain is built from TRBV7-2 and TRBJ2-4, with 13 bases identical to TRBD2. V shed 4 bases and J 4 bases; nucleotides not matched to a gene: 7. Germline loops: CDR1 SGHTA, CDR2 FQGNSA. This CDR3 spans 17 amino acids.

V gene TRBV5-1 combines with J gene TRBJ2-3, with a possible D match to TRBD1 (6 bases). CDR1 and CDR2 from the germline V gene are SGHRS and YFSETQ. The CDR3 length is 15 residues. Trimming pared 5 bases from V and 0 bases from J, leaving 13 bases between. The CDR3 here is CASSVSTGSTDTQYF. CDR3 nucleotide sequence: TGCGCCAGCAGTGTTTCGACAGGAAGCACAGATACGCAGTATTTT. The full variable domain, completed using reference TRBV5-1 and TRBJ2-3, is KAGVTQTPRYLIKTRGQQVTLSCSPISGHRSVSWYQQTPGQGLQFLFEYFSETQRNKGNFPGRFSGRQFSNSRSEMNVSTLELGDSALYLCASSVSTGSTDTQYFGPGTRLTVL.

This sequence joins TRBV9 and TRBJ2-1; 13 positions agree with TRBD2. Germline-derived CDR1 and CDR2 are SGDLS and YYNGEE. Trimming took 2 bases from V and 3 from J; bases not matched to a gene: 5. The CDR3 contains 17 residues. This CDR3 reads CASSVLGTSGVYNEQFF. In DNA, the CDR3 is TGTGCCAGCAGCGTCTTAGGGACTAGCGGGGTCTACAATGAGCAGTTCTTC.

The rearrangement joins TRBV28 to TRBJ2-2, with TRBD1 matching 7 bases. Germline V gene sequence: CDR1 MDHEN, CDR2 SYDVKM. The CDR3 contains 17 residues. Trimming took 3 bases from V and 2 from J; bases not matched to a gene: 9. The CDR3: CASSLGFRDSNTGELFF. The CDR3 bases are TGTGCCAGCAGTTTGGGGTTTAGGGACAGCAACACCGGGGAGCTGTTTTTT.

The chain couples TRBV27 to TRBJ1-1; 8 nucleotides align to TRBD1. CDR3 size: 15 residues. From germline, CDR1 is MNHEY and CDR2 SMNVEV (reference sequence). J lost 1 base, V lost 6 bases, and 7 bases had no gene match. CDR3 amino acids: CASRFRGPWNTEAFF. The CDR3 bases are TGTGCCAGCAGGTTCAGGGGGCCTTGGAACACTGAAGCTTTCTTT.

This chain joins TRBV5-6 and TRBJ1-1; 8 nucleotides align to TRBD1. CDR1 and CDR2 (germline): SGHDT, YYEEEE. This CDR3 region has 14 residues. Germline trimming cut 3 bases from V and 8 bases from J; bases unmatched to any gene: 9. In nucleotides, the CDR3 is TGTGCCAGCAGCTCAGGACAGGGTTCATACGAAGCTTTCTTT. It specifies CASSSGQGSYEAFF.

The chain is built from TRBV5-5 and TRBJ2-7; 15 nucleotides match TRBD2. CDR1 and CDR2 (germline): SGHKS, YYEKEE (reference sequence). V shed 2 bases and J 2 bases; nucleotides not matched to a gene: 2. This CDR3 has 16 amino acids. Here the CDR3 reads CASSFWTSGRAYEQYF. The CDR3 nucleotides read TGTGCCAGCAGCTTTTGGACTAGCGGGAGGGCCTACGAGCAGTACTTC.

The chain is built from TRBV5-1 and TRBJ2-6; TRBD1 might be the D (6 bases). CDR3 length: 17 residues. The germline CDR1 and CDR2 sequences are SGHRS and YFSETQ. The V end lost 2 bases, the J end lost 0 bases, and 12 bases lay between the germline ends. CDR3 DNA sequence: TGCGCCAGCAGCTTTTTTGGACAGATCTCTGGGGCCAACGTCCTGACTTTC. Its translation: CASSFFGQISGANVLTF.

The chain recombines TRBV5-1 with TRBJ2-7; D may be TRBD2 (5 bases). Per germline, CDR1 SGHRS and CDR2 YFSETQ. With 6 bases removed from V and 5 bases from J, the gap between germline ends came to 18 bases. There are 14 residues in the CDR3. The chain's CDR3 is CASTQTPGVDEQYF. The CDR3 DNA follows: TGCGCCAGCACTCAAACCCCCGGGGTCGACGAGCAGTACTTC.

V and J are TRBV19 and TRBJ2-2; D remains unclear. The V gene lost 6 bases and the J gene lost 6 bases, with 8 bases spanning the gap. This CDR3 has 12 residues. The germline V gene has CDR1 LNHDA and CDR2 SQIVND (reference sequence). CDR3 sequence reads: CASRGLSGELFF. In nucleotides, the CDR3 is TGTGCCAGTAGGGGCCTCTCCGGGGAGCTGTTTTTT.

CDR3 loop: CASSLSYEQYF. As DNA, the CDR3 is TGTGCCAGCAGCTTATCTTACGAGCAGTACTTC. This rearrangement joins TRBV13 to TRBJ2-7; no firm D call. The CDR3 has 11 residues. Germline V gene lookup returns CDR1 PRHDT and CDR2 FYEKMQ (reference sequence). V gave up 2 bases and J gave up 4 bases, with 3 bases separating them. Looking up the rest from reference TRBV13 and TRBJ2-7 gives the full variable domain: AAGVIQSPRHLIKEKRETATLKCYPIPRHDTVYWYQQGPGQDPQFLISFYEKMQSDKGSIPDRFSAQQFSDYHSELNMSSLELGDSALYFCASSLSYEQYFGPGTRLTVT.

The chain recombines TRBV18 with TRBJ1-1; D may be TRBD1 (6 bases). Germline CDR1 is KGHSH and CDR2 is LQKENI. The V and J ends lost 6 bases and 5 bases respectively, with 28 bases between them. The CDR3 is 18 amino acids. The chain's CDR3 is CASSPAGSTKGQGTEAFF. The CDR3 DNA reads TGTGCCAGCTCCCCTGCAGGGTCTACAAAAGGTCAGGGGACTGAAGCTTTCTTT.

The chain joins TRBV2 to TRBJ2-2; no reliable D call. The CDR3 consists of 14 residues. Trimming removed 8 bases at V and 7 bases at J, with 17 bases between. CDR1 is SNHLY, CDR2 FYNNEI, per germline. CDR3 DNA: TGTGCCAGCCTGAGACTCACCTTTGGCGGGGAGCTGTTTTTT. This codes for CASLRLTFGGELFF.

The V call is TRBV7-9, the J call TRBJ2-5; tentative D call: TRBD2 (5 bases). The CDR3 spans 15 residues. Trimming took off 2 bases at V and 4 bases at J, with 14 bases between the two ends. CDR1 is SEHNR, CDR2 FQNEAQ, per germline (reference sequence). The CDR3 is CASSLKEVFGETQYF. CDR3 sequence (DNA): TGTGCCAGCAGCTTAAAGGAGGTTTTCGGAGAGACCCAGTACTTC. The full variable domain, its missing parts supplied by reference TRBV7-9 and TRBJ2-5, is DTGVSQNPRHKITKRGQNVTFRCDPISEHNRLYWYRQTLGQGPEFLTYFQNEAQLEKSRLLSDRFSAERPKGSFSTLEIQRTEQGDSAMYLCASSLKEVFGETQYFGPGTRLLVL.

V gene TRBV18 combines with J gene TRBJ2-1; TRBD2 matches at 7 bases. The V gene's germline CDR1 is KGHSH and CDR2 LQKENI. J was trimmed by 6 bases and V by 4 bases; bases with no gene match: 9. CDR3 length: 15 residues. CDR3 sequence reads: CASSRVSGAFNEQFF. Written as DNA, the CDR3 is TGTGCCAGCTCACGTGTCAGCGGGGCTTTCAATGAGCAGTTCTTC.

This chain connects TRBV6-1 to TRBJ2-5; weak D call: TRBD1 (6 bases). The CDR3 loop spans 14 amino acids. V shed 3 bases and J shed 2 bases, with 10 bases lying between them. Per the germline V gene, CDR1 is MNHNS and CDR2 is SASEGT. This CDR3 reads CASSEGAQQETQYF. CDR3 bases: TGTGCCAGCAGTGAGGGGGCTCAGCAAGAGACCCAGTACTTC.

This chain uses TRBV5-4 with TRBJ2-7, with D tentatively TRBD2 (6 bases). CDR1 is SGHNT, CDR2 YYREEE, per germline (reference sequence). Deletions cut 4 bases from V and 5 bases from J, with 19 bases between. The CDR3 spans 15 residues. Here the CDR3 reads CASSPRDSRRDEQYF. CDR3 bases: TGTGCCAGCAGCCCCCGGGACTCGCGGCGGGACGAGCAGTACTTC.

V and J are TRBV7-8 and TRBJ2-2; 7 nucleotides align to TRBD2. V gave up 3 bases and J gave up 3 bases; unmatched junction bases: 4. The CDR3 is made up of 15 amino acids. Per the germline V gene, CDR1 is SGHVS and CDR2 is FQNEAQ. DNA of the CDR3: TGTGCCAGCAGCTTGCGGGAGACAGACACCGGGGAGCTGTTTTTT. Its translation is CASSLRETDTGELFF.